A single sample is the source of the 28 T cell receptor beta chains below, sequenced in a study of blood T cell repertoires in COVID-19 (dated by TCRdb to between 2020 and 2021). The library relied on the immunoSEQ multiplex PCR assay. In TCRdb, the immuneACCESS table is reduced to in-frame sequences with V and J assigned. These tables do not hold every clone; where another copy was compared, an unresolved V gene accounts for under half, and the others remain unexplained. For this sample the table gives around 67,000 clones, of which roughly 82% were detected only once. Roughly a sixth of the sample rests with the top ten. The sample comprised peripheral blood. Receptors originate from an elderly man with active COVID-19.

The CDR3 is CASSNRLAVSTDTQYF. CDR3 sequence (DNA): TGTGCCAGTAGTAATCGACTAGCGGTTAGCACAGATACGCAGTATTTT. The rearrangement joins TRBV19 to TRBJ2-3; 9 nucleotides match TRBD2. With 4 bases clipped from V and 0 bases from J, the junction kept 5 bases outside the gene matches. The length of the CDR3 is 16 residues. The germline CDR1 and CDR2 sequences are LNHDA and SQIVND (reference sequence).

The chain recombines TRBV6-5 with TRBJ2-3; 7 bases map to TRBD2. The germline V gene has CDR1 MNHEY and CDR2 SVGAGI. With V trimmed by 0 bases and J by 1 base, 4 bases remained unmatched. The CDR3 has 16 amino acids. The DNA of the CDR3 is TGTGCCAGCAGTTACTCGGAACGGGGGGGCACAGATACGCAGTATTTT. This translates into CASSYSERGGTDTQYF.

The table lists this clone with many counts. The chain combines TRBV25-1 with TRBJ1-3; 9 bases match TRBD1. V shed 5 bases and J 10 bases; nucleotides not matched to a gene: 6. The CDR3 covers 13 residues. Germline V gene data show CDR1 as MGHDK and CDR2 as SYGVNS. In DNA, the CDR3 is TGTGCCAGCAGTCGTAGGACAGGGGAAACCATATATTTT. Its protein is CASSRRTGETIYF. The entire variable domain, with the rest obtained from reference TRBV25-1 and TRBJ1-3, is as follows: EADIYQTPRYLVIGTGKKITLECSQTMGHDKMYWYQQDPGMELHLIHYSYGVNSTEKGDLSSESTVSRIRTEHFPLTLESARPSHTSQYLCASSRRTGETIYFGEGSWLTVV.

The chain carries TRBV18 and TRBJ1-6; 9 positions agree with TRBD1. The CDR3 sequence is 13 residues long. Per germline, CDR1 KGHSH and CDR2 LQKENI. The V gene end was trimmed by 4 bases and the J gene end by 8 bases; junction bases not matched to a gene: 0. CDR3 residues: CASSRDRDSPLHF. As DNA, the CDR3 is TGTGCCAGCTCACGGGACAGGGATTCACCCCTCCACTTT.

The chain carries TRBV3-1 (or the pseudogene TRBV3-2) and TRBJ1-2, with TRBD1 matching 10 bases. The V and J ends lost 3 bases and 5 bases, in that order; junction bases with no gene match: 9. The CDR3 contains 16 residues. Germline V lookup: CDR1 LGHDT, CDR2 YNNKEL (reference sequence). CDR3 in DNA: TGTGCCAGCAGCCAGATCTCCGGGACAGGGGTTTATGGCTACACCTTC. Translation gives CASSQISGTGVYGYTF.

The chain recombines TRBV7-9 with TRBJ2-1; D remains unclear. CDR1 and CDR2 from the germline V gene are SEHNR and FQNEAQ (reference sequence). The CDR3 loop spans 13 amino acids. V lost 2 bases and J lost 6, with 8 bases in between. The CDR3 DNA reads TGTGCCAGCAGCTTATCTTCCCTCAATGAGCAGTTCTTC. Its translation is CASSLSSLNEQFF.

This clone has a handful of counts. The gene calls are TRBV6-5 and TRBJ1-5; 10 positions match TRBD1. V was pared by 6 bases and J by 7 bases, with 6 bases of the junction left unmatched. The CDR3 runs 14 residues. CDR1 is MNHEY, CDR2 SVGAGI, per germline. CDR3 nucleotides: TGTGCCAGCAGAAGTGGGGGACAGGGGCAGCCCCAGCATTTT. Protein sequence: CASRSGGQGQPQHF.

The chain combines TRBV2 with TRBJ2-1; D remains ambiguous. V was cut by 2 bases and J by 0 bases, with 5 bases left in between. CDR1 is SNHLY and CDR2 is FYNNEI in the germline V gene. The CDR3 length is 14 residues. CDR3 nucleotides: TGTGCCAGCAGTGAACAGTCCTCCTACAATGAGCAGTTCTTC. Its protein is CASSEQSSYNEQFF.

V and J are TRBV18 and TRBJ1-2, with 9 bases aligning to TRBD1. V was clipped by 6 bases and J by 4 bases; unmatched bases: 6. Germline V gives CDR1 KGHSH, CDR2 LQKENI. The CDR3 has 14 residues. This CDR3 reads CASSRRTGAYGYTF. The CDR3 coding sequence is TGTGCCAGCTCCCGAAGGACAGGGGCCTATGGCTACACCTTC.

The J gene is TRBJ2-5, the V gene TRBV7-2, with 10 bases matching TRBD1. In germline, CDR1 is SGHTA, CDR2 FQGNSA. CDR3 length: 15 amino acids. V was clipped by 5 bases and J by 7 bases; unmatched bases: 10. The CDR3 protein is CASSRSAGTGVTQYF. CDR3 coding DNA: TGTGCCAGCAGCCGCTCAGCCGGGACAGGGGTGACCCAGTACTTC.

V usage is TRBV6-2 or TRBV6-3 and J usage is TRBJ1-4; D is uncertain. The germline V and J ends were trimmed by 6 bases and 10 bases, with 12 bases remaining between them. This CDR3 has 12 amino acids. Germline CDR1 reads MNHEY; CDR2 reads SVGEGT. The CDR3 DNA follows: TGTGCCAGCAGCGACCAGGCGGGAAAACTGTTTTTT. Translated, it gives CASSDQAGKLFF.

This chain connects TRBV6-1 to TRBJ1-5; D is perhaps TRBD1 (5 bases). CDR1 is MNHNS, CDR2 SASEGT, per germline. The ends were cut back, 4 bases at V and 1 base at J, with 14 bases in the middle. This CDR3 contains 16 residues. This CDR3 reads CASSGSGGRSNQPQHF. The CDR3 bases are TGTGCCAGCAGTGGTTCGGGGGGTCGAAGCAATCAGCCCCAGCATTTT.

The chain is built from TRBV19 and TRBJ2-5; TRBD1 matches at 11 bases. From germline, CDR1 is LNHDA and CDR2 SQIVND (reference sequence). The CDR3 has 14 residues. The V segment lost 8 bases and the J segment 4 bases; nucleotides outside the gene matches: 6. The CDR3 coding sequence is TGTGCCAGTCGGGACAGGGGGATTGGAGAGACCCAGTACTTC. It yields the protein CASRDRGIGETQYF. The full variable domain, in which reference TRBV19 and TRBJ2-5 provide the parts outside the CDR3, is DGGITQSPKYLFRKEGQNVTLSCEQNLNHDAMYWYRQDPGQGLRLIYYSQIVNDFQKGDIAEGYSVSREKKESFPLTVTSAQKNPTAFYLCASRDRGIGETQYFGPGTRLLVL.

The rearrangement uses TRBV28 and TRBJ1-2; TRBD1 matches at 7 bases. The CDR3 length is 16 residues. CDR1 and CDR2 from the germline V gene are MDHEN and SYDVKM. With V trimmed by 3 bases and J by 2 bases, 9 bases remained unmatched. CDR3 in DNA: TGTGCCAGCAGTTTGGGGGGACAGCGCCGAAACTATGGCTACACCTTC. It yields the protein CASSLGGQRRNYGYTF.

This clone was counted a few times. The CDR3 here is CASSPAMGQAYNEQFF. The CDR3 DNA follows: TGTGCCAGCAGTCCGGCCATGGGACAGGCTTACAATGAGCAGTTCTTC. The chain recombines TRBV27 with TRBJ2-1; 8 nucleotides match TRBD1. The CDR3 is 16 amino acids. V gave up 5 bases and J gave up 4 bases; unmatched junction bases: 10. CDR1 and CDR2 from the germline V gene are MNHEY and SMNVEV (reference sequence).

This chain uses TRBV6-6 with TRBJ1-1; weak D call: TRBD1 (6 bases). This CDR3 spans 14 amino acids. Germline CDR1 reads MNHNY; CDR2 reads SVGAGI (reference sequence). The germline V and J ends were trimmed by 6 bases and 0 bases, with 11 bases remaining between them. The CDR3, as DNA: TGTGCCAGCAGACCTGACAGGATGAACACTGAAGCTTTCTTT. Its translation: CASRPDRMNTEAFF.

V is TRBV7-2 and J is TRBJ1-1; D is unresolved. CDR3 size: 13 residues. Germline CDR1 is SGHTA and CDR2 is FQGNSA. The V and J ends lost 2 bases and 1 base respectively, with 5 bases between them. This CDR3 reads CASSLKQNTEAFF. The CDR3 nucleotides are TGTGCCAGCAGCTTAAAACAGAACACTGAAGCTTTCTTT.

This clone was observed a handful of times. The chain employs TRBV12-3 or TRBV12-4 and TRBJ1-6; D is unresolved. CDR3 length: 13 residues. V lost 4 bases and J 10 bases, leaving 11 bases between the germline ends. CDR3 in amino acids: CASSYMARSPLHF. CDR3 in DNA: TGTGCCAGCAGTTACATGGCCAGGTCACCCCTCCACTTT.

The rearrangement uses TRBV27 and TRBJ2-5; the D gene is possibly TRBD1 (6 bases). Germline CDR1 is MNHEY and CDR2 is SMNVEV (reference sequence). Trimming shortened V by 1 base and J by 0 bases, and 12 bases separated the two germline ends. There are 16 residues in the CDR3. As DNA, the CDR3 is TGTGCCAGCAGTTTATGGGGGCTGAGGGACCAAGAGACCCAGTACTTC. As protein: CASSLWGLRDQETQYF.

The chain combines TRBV7-2 with TRBJ2-3; tentatively, D is TRBD1 (6 bases). Trimming took off 1 base at V and 2 bases at J, with 10 bases between the two ends. Germline loops: CDR1 SGHTA, CDR2 FQGNSA. This CDR3 comprises 15 residues. The chain's CDR3 is CASSLVRGSTDTQYF. CDR3 nucleotides: TGTGCCAGCAGCTTAGTCAGGGGATCCACAGATACGCAGTATTTT.

The V and J genes are TRBV12-3 or TRBV12-4 and TRBJ1-5; possible D gene TRBD1, 5 bases. This CDR3 is 13 amino acids long. Trimming removed 6 bases from V and 9 bases from J, with 15 bases in between. The CDR3 sequence: CASSYSGGGPQHF. In DNA, the CDR3 is TGTGCCAGCAGCTACAGTGGGGGAGGGCCCCAGCATTTT.

The chain links TRBV5-1 to TRBJ2-3; TRBD2 agrees at 10 bases. Germline CDR1 and CDR2: SGHRS and YFSETQ. V shed 0 bases, J shed 1 base, and the junction held 2 bases outside the gene matches. CDR3 length: 16 residues. This chain's CDR3 is CASSLGGTSGTDTQYF. The DNA for the CDR3 is TGCGCCAGCAGCTTGGGGGGGACTAGCGGCACAGATACGCAGTATTTT.

The chain carries TRBV21-1 and TRBJ2-1; no check of the table's D call, TRBD2, against the DNA was made. TRBV21-1 is a listed pseudogene. This CDR3 is 16 amino acids long. The CDR3 coding sequence is TGTGCCAGCAGCCTCAAATTAGCGGGAGGTAACAATGAGCAGTTCTTC. The encoded protein is CASSLKLAGGNNEQFF.

The rearrangement uses TRBV10-3 and TRBJ1-1; 7 bases align to TRBD1. V dropped 6 bases and J dropped 0; count of bases not matched to a gene: 1. Germline assignment: CDR1 ENHRY and CDR2 SYGVKD. The CDR3 contains 13 residues. The CDR3 reads CAISGTVNTEAFF. The DNA of the CDR3 is TGTGCCATCAGCGGGACAGTGAACACTGAAGCTTTCTTT.

This chain joins TRBV19 and TRBJ2-2, with D perhaps TRBD2 (7 bases). V lost 5 bases and J 6 bases, leaving 10 bases between the germline ends. Germline CDR1 and CDR2: LNHDA and SQIVND (reference sequence). The CDR3 sequence is 13 residues long. The CDR3 loop is CASSWGGPGELFF. In DNA, the CDR3 is TGTGCCAGTAGTTGGGGGGGCCCCGGGGAGCTGTTTTTT. Filled out from reference TRBV19 and TRBJ2-2, the complete variable domain reads DGGITQSPKYLFRKEGQNVTLSCEQNLNHDAMYWYRQDPGQGLRLIYYSQIVNDFQKGDIAEGYSVSREKKESFPLTVTSAQKNPTAFYLCASSWGGPGELFFGEGSRLTVL.

J is TRBJ2-1 and V is TRBV11-3; 7 bases line up with TRBD1. This CDR3 spans 15 amino acids. Germline V gene data show CDR1 as SGHNT and CDR2 as YENEEA. The J segment lost 0 bases and the V segment lost 5 bases, leaving 4 bases of the junction unmatched. The CDR3 region has the DNA TGTGCCAGCAGCCCCCGGGACAGCTCCTACAATGAGCAGTTCTTC. As protein: CASSPRDSSYNEQFF.

The V gene is TRBV7-2, the J gene TRBJ1-2, with D possibly TRBD1 on 6 matching bases. The CDR3 has 14 residues. Germline CDR1 reads SGHTA; CDR2 reads FQGNSA. Trimming cost V 7 bases and J 8 bases, with 20 bases left between them. CDR3 bases: TGTGCCAGCAAGGGGGATGGGGCGCCGGGAGGCTACACCTTC. Translating it yields CASKGDGAPGGYTF.

This clone was counted only a few times. The J gene is TRBJ1-6, the V gene TRBV27, with D unclear. This CDR3 is built from 15 residues. Between the trimmed V and J ends, which lost 5 bases and 0 bases, there was a span of 8 bases. In germline, CDR1 is MNHEY, CDR2 SMNVEV (reference sequence). The CDR3 DNA reads TGTGCCAGCAGTATAGGGAGCTCCTATAATTCACCCCTCCACTTT. This translates into CASSIGSSYNSPLHF.